This is a list of T cell receptor beta chains from one sample in a study of shared clonotypes between healthy human individuals. Repertoires were generated with immunoSEQ multiplex PCR, while TCRdb's copy carries only in-frame clones and drops some. Among under 1,100,000 clones listed, 75% to 85% were seen once. Sequenced sample: memory CD4+ T cells from PBMCs. These receptors all come from a man younger than 35 in good health. Some clones in this sample may be carry-over from other donors' samples. The CDR3 runs from the conserved cysteine through the conserved F or W. The D gene is left open where the match is weak.

>TRBJ1-5|.|TRBV5-4
CASSSTPNQPQHF
>TRBJ2-2|.|TRBV7-6
CASSPRTVNTGELFF
>TRBJ2-7|TRBD1|TRBV7-6
CASSFRQGGHEQYF
>TRBJ1-1|TRBD1|TRBV9
CASSPWTGNTEAFF
>TRBJ1-1|TRBD1|TRBV2
CASSEDRANTEAFF
>TRBJ1-1|.|TRBV5-5
CASSLERRGNTEAFF
>TRBJ2-7|TRBD2|TRBV30
CAWSRDYFSSSYEQYF
>TRBJ1-2|.|TRBV11-2
CASSAIIGDYGYTF
>TRBJ1-5|.|TRBV6-1
CASILTGGARQPQHF
>TRBJ2-1|.|TRBV5-1
CASSLEPSYNEQFF
>TRBJ1-5|.|TRBV10-1
CASRRELTPYSNQPQHF
>TRBJ2-4|.|TRBV2
CATRYSAKNIQYF
>TRBJ2-7|.|TRBV18
CASSPNGSMAPYEQYF
>TRBJ2-2|TRBD2|TRBV5-1
CASSWGLAGHTGELFF
>TRBJ2-7|TRBD2|TRBV7-3
CASSLLAGAEQYF
>TRBJ1-4|.|TRBV25-1
CASSEGRRSEKLFF
>TRBJ1-5|.|TRBV28
CASSPIRVYSNQPQHF
>TRBJ2-5|TRBD2|TRBV5-1
CASSSGTIQTQYF
>TRBJ2-4|TRBD2|TRBV7-8
CASAIAGGAGDIQYF
>TRBJ1-2|.|TRBV5-1
CASSSAVLEDYGYTF
>TRBJ1-2|.|TRBV4-3
CASSQRATTNYGYTF
>TRBJ2-3|.|TRBV4-2
CASSSPGADTQYF
>TRBJ2-1|.|TRBV1
CTSSHHVRDRVKNEQFF
>TRBJ2-7|TRBD1|TRBV2
CASGTGDYEQYF
>TRBJ2-1|.|TRBV5-1
CASSLAGGSNEQFF
>TRBJ2-7|.|TRBV5-1
CASSFTGTYEQYF
>TRBJ1-1|.|TRBV4-1
CASSQVQGHPYFTEAFF
>TRBJ1-1|.|TRBV19
CASSIVEGNTEAFF
>TRBJ2-2|TRBD1|TRBV18
CASSPTGQGATGELFF
>TRBJ2-7|.|TRBV5-1
CASSLGDTSYEQYF
>TRBJ2-2|TRBD2|TRBV27
CASSFRENGGSGELFF
>TRBJ1-3|.|TRBV7-9
CASSLGKLTGIRRGNTIYF
>TRBJ2-3|TRBD2|TRBV9
CASSAIRAGGADTQYF
>TRBJ2-1|.|TRBV6-5
CASSADRLTDNEQFF
>TRBJ1-5|TRBD1|TRBV28
CASILRGQGNQPQHF
>TRBJ1-2|.|TRBV7-9
CASSSGVYGYTF
>TRBJ1-6|TRBD1|TRBV6-6
CASSLQGAYSPLHF
>TRBJ2-1|TRBD2|TRBV9
CASRASGSNEQFF
>TRBJ1-1|.|TRBV5-1
CASSSLGNTEAFF
>TRBJ1-2|.|TRBV18
CASSPPRDGYGYTF
>TRBJ2-3|.|TRBV7-9
CASSPNSLGVQDTQYF
>TRBJ2-2|TRBD2|TRBV5-1
CASSLAMTSGSTGELFF
>TRBJ1-4|.|TRBV10-3
CAISVGENEKLFF
>TRBJ1-2|.|TRBV10-3
CAISPQTHGYTF
>TRBJ2-2|TRBD1|TRBV5-1
CASSRLQGDPGELFF
>TRBJ2-1|.|TRBV18
CASSPLKGYSYNEQFF
>TRBJ1-1|.|TRBV28
CASIPQATKVRAFF
>TRBJ2-5|.|TRBV9
CASSAKPGTGQETQYF
>TRBJ2-7|TRBD2|TRBV29-1
CSVLRAGEGEQYF
>TRBJ1-2|.|TRBV7-9
CASSLEKGGHYGYTF
>TRBJ1-1|.|TRBV18
CASSPYLETVRNTEAFF
>TRBJ1-5|.|TRBV28
CASRPPAWANQPQHF
>TRBJ2-3|.|TRBV5-1
CASSLNSADTQYF
>TRBJ1-1|.|TRBV30
CAWSVRPPDPAFF
>TRBJ1-3|.|TRBV6-1
CASDSYSGNTIYF
>TRBJ2-1|TRBD2|TRBV7-7
CASSLDTSGRGEQFF
>TRBJ1-5|.|TRBV7-3
CASSLAPGEPQHF
>TRBJ2-3|.|TRBV10-1
CASSAKDTQYF
>TRBJ2-7|.|TRBV5-1
CASSLANGLYEQYF